Below, 32 T cell receptor beta chains from the same sample are listed, as sequenced in a study of T-cell memory formation after mild COVID-19. TCRdb used MiXCR to reprocess the 5' RACE reads, holding one entry per CDR3 protein. There are 98,000 or so distinct CDR3 sequences in the sample; over 15% occur only once, and approximately 5.5% lies in the top ten. The sample consisted of PBMCs or a T cell subset sorted from them (not recorded which). These receptor sequences come from a young man who had mild COVID-19 (a few samples of this study predate the infection). Cell type and time point are not known.

Only a few counts were recorded for this clonotype. The rearrangement joins TRBV12-3 or TRBV12-4 to TRBJ1-6; D is uncertain. Deletions cut 4 bases from V and 9 bases from J, with 10 bases between. The CDR3 consists of 13 residues. This CDR3 is CASSWTRTSPLHF. Written as DNA, the CDR3 is TGTGCCAGCAGTTGGACGAGGACTTCACCCCTCCACTTT.

The chain couples TRBV4-2 to TRBJ2-1, with 9 bases fitting TRBD2. The CDR3 runs to 17 residues. The V segment lost 2 bases and the J segment 6 bases; nucleotides outside the gene matches: 11. Germline V CDR1 and CDR2: LGHNA, YNFKEQ. DNA of the CDR3: TGTGCCAGCAGCCAACCCAGTGCGGGGGGGCCTCTCAATGAGCAGTTCTTC. This encodes CASSQPSAGGPLNEQFF.

This clonotype was observed a handful of times. The chain has TRBV24-1 and TRBJ2-1, with 12 bases identical to TRBD1. The germline gives CDR1 KGHDR, CDR2 SFDVKD. The CDR3 extends over 18 amino acids. With V trimmed by 4 bases and J by 3 bases, 9 bases remained unmatched. CDR3 sequence reads: CATSDGTGGYAYYNEQFF. CDR3 nucleotide sequence: TGTGCCACCAGTGACGGGACAGGGGGCTATGCGTACTACAATGAGCAGTTCTTC.

This clonotype was counted between two and nine times. The CDR3 spells CASSSEGGTEAFF. CDR3 in DNA: TGTGCCAGCAGTTCGGAGGGGGGCACTGAAGCTTTCTTT. The chain links TRBV12-3 or TRBV12-4 to TRBJ1-1, with a tentative D call TRBD1 (6 bases). V gave up 4 bases and J gave up 4 bases, with 10 bases separating them. The CDR3 covers 13 residues.

The chain has TRBV10-1 and TRBJ1-1, with D uncertain. Germline CDR1 is WNHNN and CDR2 is SYGVQD (reference sequence). CDR3 size: 13 residues. The V gene lost 1 base and the J gene lost 1 base, with 4 bases spanning the gap. In DNA form, the CDR3 reads TGCGCCAGCAGTGAGTTCCGGAACACTGAAGCTTTCTTT. Translation gives CASSEFRNTEAFF.

This clonotype was recorded many times. The chain recombines TRBV7-2 with TRBJ2-5; TRBD2 matches at 15 bases. V was pared by 4 bases and J by 3 bases, with 12 bases of the junction left unmatched. Germline values: CDR1 SGHTA, CDR2 FQGNSA. This CDR3 has 19 residues. CDR3 amino acids: CASSSGTSGGQGAEETQYF. DNA of the CDR3: TGTGCCAGCAGCTCAGGGACTAGCGGGGGGCAGGGAGCGGAAGAGACCCAGTACTTC.

This clonotype was found many times. This chain connects TRBV7-9 to TRBJ1-2, with D hard to call. The CDR3 sequence is 12 residues long. Looked up from germline, CDR1 is SEHNR and CDR2 is FQNEAQ (reference sequence). Trimming pared 1 base from V and 6 bases from J, leaving 6 bases between. CDR3 bases: TGTGCCAGCAGCTTAGAGGGCCATGGCTACACCTTC. It specifies CASSLEGHGYTF.

This clonotype was detected ten times or more. This chain uses TRBV5-1 with TRBJ2-3; D perhaps matches TRBD1 (5 bases). V was pared by 0 bases and J by 0 bases, with 11 bases between. Germline V CDR1 and CDR2: SGHRS, YFSETQ. The CDR3 runs 16 residues. CDR3 coding DNA: TGCGCCAGCAGCTTGGCCGACAGTCCCAGCACAGATACGCAGTATTTT. It yields the protein CASSLADSPSTDTQYF.

This rearrangement joins TRBV7-2 to TRBJ1-5, with D possibly TRBD1 on 6 matching bases. V lost 5 bases and J 6 bases, leaving 14 bases between the germline ends. CDR3 length: 14 residues. The germline V gene encodes CDR1 SGHTA and CDR2 FQGNSA. The CDR3 protein is CASSMGGGFQPQHF. Written as DNA, the CDR3 is TGTGCCAGCAGCATGGGGGGGGGCTTTCAGCCCCAGCATTTT.

This clonotype appeared a few times. The chain recombines TRBV4-1 with TRBJ2-5; D call uncertain. V lost 11 bases to trimming and J lost 2 bases, with 15 bases between them. The CDR3 is 13 residues long. Germline loops: CDR1 MGHRA, CDR2 YSYEKL. The CDR3 region is CAPRAFSQETQYF. In DNA form, the CDR3 reads TGCGCCCCCCGGGCCTTTTCTCAAGAGACCCAGTACTTC.

V is TRBV12-3 or TRBV12-4 and J is TRBJ2-4; 16 nucleotides line up with TRBD2. After removal of 5 bases from V and 2 bases from J, the junction contained 6 bases not matched to a gene. The CDR3 runs 18 residues. CDR3 region: CASSKGLAGGKSKNIQYF. The CDR3 DNA sequence: TGTGCCAGCAGTAAGGGACTAGCGGGGGGGAAATCCAAAAACATTCAGTACTTC.

The gene calls are TRBV7-9 and TRBJ2-7, with D maybe TRBD1 (6 bases). In germline, CDR1 is SEHNR, CDR2 FQNEAQ (reference sequence). Trimming left V 5 bases short and J 12 bases short, with 17 bases between. The CDR3 contains 12 residues. The CDR3 DNA reads as TGTGCCAGCAGCGCGATGGGGGCAAACCTGTACGTC. This encodes CASSAMGANLYV.

The chain has TRBV5-1 and TRBJ2-3, with 13 bases identical to TRBD2. From germline, CDR1 is SGHRS and CDR2 YFSETQ. The ends lost 4 bases at V and 1 base at J; junction bases unmatched: 9. The CDR3 runs 18 residues. CDR3 sequence reads: CASSITSGGASGTDTQYF. The CDR3 region has the DNA TGCGCCAGCAGCATAACTAGCGGGGGGGCCTCGGGCACAGATACGCAGTATTTT.

The table lists this clonotype with many counts. The CDR3 is CASSPRLSQETQYF. The CDR3 region has the DNA TGTGCCAGCAGCCCACGACTATCCCAAGAGACCCAGTACTTC. V is TRBV7-2 and J is TRBJ2-5; weak D call: TRBD2 (5 bases). The CDR3 has 14 residues. CDR1 is SGHTA and CDR2 is FQGNSA in the germline V gene. The germline V and J ends were trimmed by 5 bases and 1 base, with 11 bases remaining between them.

This rearrangement joins TRBV9 to TRBJ2-1; D gene unclear. In germline, CDR1 is SGDLS, CDR2 YYNGEE. The CDR3 loop spans 15 amino acids. V was clipped by 0 bases and J by 4 bases, with 11 bases between them. As DNA, the CDR3 is TGTGCCAGCAGCGTAGGGGGAATAGGATACAATGAGCAGTTCTTC. Translating it yields CASSVGGIGYNEQFF.

The CDR3 here is CASSLTGVATGEQYF. CDR3 in DNA: TGCGCCAGCAGCTTGACGGGGGTAGCTACCGGCGAGCAGTACTTC. The rearrangement links TRBV5-1 to TRBJ2-7; TRBD2 is a possible D gene (6 bases). The CDR3 loop spans 15 amino acids. V was shortened by 1 base and J by 6 bases, with 17 bases between the two germline ends. Germline-derived CDR1 and CDR2 are SGHRS and YFSETQ.

The CDR3 region is CASSSTASRETQYF. The CDR3 region has the DNA TGTGCCAGCAGCTCGACAGCCAGTCGGGAGACCCAGTACTTC. V gene TRBV4-2 combines with J gene TRBJ2-5, with D possibly matching TRBD1 (5 bases). V lost 5 bases and J 5 bases, leaving 15 bases between the germline ends. CDR3 length: 14 residues. From germline, CDR1 is LGHNA and CDR2 YNFKEQ.

The V and J genes are TRBV7-7 and TRBJ2-2; 7 bases line up with TRBD2. CDR1 is SSHAT, CDR2 FNYEAQ, per germline (reference sequence). V was pared by 5 bases and J by 7 bases, with 4 bases of the junction left unmatched. The CDR3 covers 13 residues. The CDR3 region has the DNA TGTGCCAGCAGCAGGACTAGTGGCGGGGAGCTGTTTTTT. Translated: CASSRTSGGELFF.

This clonotype is a singleton in its sample. The chain uses TRBV4-1 and TRBJ1-2, with D unresolved. The CDR3 length is 14 residues. CDR1 is MGHRA and CDR2 is YSYEKL in the germline V gene. V gave up 0 bases and J gave up 3 bases, with 8 bases separating them. The CDR3 protein is CASSQDGRDYGYTF. Here the CDR3 DNA reads TGCGCCAGCAGCCAAGACGGGAGGGACTATGGCTACACCTTC.

The chain is built from TRBV15 and TRBJ2-2, with TRBD2 identical over 10 bases. The germline CDR1 and CDR2 sequences are LNHNV and YYDKDF (reference sequence). V was pared by 9 bases and J by 1 base, with 2 bases of the junction left unmatched. The CDR3 loop spans 14 amino acids. In DNA form, the CDR3 reads TGTGCCACAAGACTAGCGGGGAACACCGGGGAGCTGTTTTTT. This encodes CATRLAGNTGELFF.

The CDR3 here is CASSTETGLNTGELFF. The CDR3 DNA is TGCGCCAGCAGCACCGAGACAGGGCTAAACACCGGGGAGCTGTTTTTT. V and J are TRBV5-1 and TRBJ2-2, with 7 bases fitting TRBD1. There are 16 residues in the CDR3. The V gene end was trimmed by 4 bases and the J gene end by 2 bases; junction bases not matched to a gene: 8. CDR1 and CDR2 from the germline V gene are SGHRS and YFSETQ.

V gene TRBV5-6 combines with J gene TRBJ1-1; D remains ambiguous. Between the trimmed V and J ends, which lost 4 bases and 1 base, there was a span of 11 bases. The CDR3 is 14 residues long. Germline values: CDR1 SGHDT, CDR2 YYEEEE. The CDR3: CASSAVGENTEAFF. CDR3 nucleotide sequence: TGTGCCAGCAGCGCGGTAGGCGAGAACACTGAAGCTTTCTTT.

The table lists this clonotype with a few counts. The chain uses TRBV7-3 and TRBJ2-2; 9 positions match TRBD2. CDR1 and CDR2 (germline): SGHTA, FQGTGA. V shed 8 bases, J shed 2 bases, and the junction held 6 bases outside the gene matches. This CDR3 contains 15 residues. The DNA of the CDR3 is TGTGCCAGCGCTAAGCGGGGGGACAACACCGGGGAGCTGTTTTTT. It yields the protein CASAKRGDNTGELFF.

This clonotype was counted a few times. V is TRBV5-8 and J is TRBJ2-5; TRBD1 agrees at 9 bases. Germline V gives CDR1 SGHTS, CDR2 YDEGEE. CDR3 size: 14 residues. Trimming cost V 3 bases and J 4 bases; bases outside gene matches: 4. CDR3 bases: TGTGCCAGCAGCTCCTGGGACAGGGCAGAGACCCAGTACTTC. Amino acids: CASSSWDRAETQYF.

V is TRBV5-1 and J is TRBJ2-2, with no clear D. Germline V CDR1 and CDR2: SGHRS, YFSETQ. V shed 4 bases and J shed 0 bases, with 4 bases lying between them. This CDR3 region has 13 residues. CDR3 coding DNA: TGCGCCAGCAGCGGGACGAACACCGGGGAGCTGTTTTTT. Its translation is CASSGTNTGELFF.

The chain has TRBV28 and TRBJ2-5; D is possibly TRBD1 or TRBD2 (5 bases each). The germline gives CDR1 MDHEN, CDR2 SYDVKM. V lost 9 bases, J lost 3 bases, and 17 bases lay in between. The CDR3 length is 14 residues. The CDR3 DNA sequence: TGTGCCAGTTCCCGGGACGGAGTCAAAGAGACCCAGTACTTC. It codes for CASSRDGVKETQYF.

The V and J genes are TRBV11-2 and TRBJ2-6, with D unresolved. The CDR3 consists of 16 residues. In germline, CDR1 is SGHAT, CDR2 FQNNGV. With 1 base removed from V and 4 bases from J, the gap between germline ends came to 11 bases. The CDR3 DNA is TGTGCCAGCAGCTTAGTTTGGGCGACCGGGGCCAACGTCCTGACTTTC. This sequence encodes CASSLVWATGANVLTF.

This clonotype was observed a few times. The J gene is TRBJ1-5, the V gene TRBV20-1; the D gene is possibly TRBD1 (6 bases). This CDR3 has 14 amino acids. The V end was cut by 5 bases, the J end by 2 bases, with 13 bases between. Germline V gene lookup returns CDR1 DFQATT and CDR2 SNEGSKA (reference sequence). CDR3 in amino acids: CSALRGAGNQPQHF. As DNA, the CDR3 is TGCAGTGCTCTTCGGGGGGCGGGCAATCAGCCCCAGCATTTT.

V gene TRBV5-5 combines with J gene TRBJ2-5; D is ambiguous. With 4 bases removed from V and 4 bases from J, the gap between germline ends came to 5 bases. Germline values: CDR1 SGHKS, CDR2 YYEKEE (reference sequence). The CDR3 runs to 11 residues. CDR3 sequence reads: CASSGVETQYF. The CDR3 region has the DNA TGTGCCAGCAGCGGAGTAGAGACCCAGTACTTC.

This clonotype was detected ten times or more. The chain carries TRBV5-1 and TRBJ2-5, with 7 bases fitting TRBD1. V was clipped by 1 base and J by 5 bases; unmatched bases: 8. Germline CDR1 SGHRS, CDR2 YFSETQ. The CDR3 spans 15 residues. The chain's CDR3 is CASSLLGTDQETQYF. CDR3 bases: TGCGCCAGCAGCTTGTTGGGGACAGATCAGGAGACCCAGTACTTC.

The chain couples TRBV4-3 to TRBJ2-6, with D perhaps matching TRBD1 or TRBD2 (5 bases each). In germline, CDR1 is LGHNA, CDR2 YSLEER. The V end lost 0 bases, the J end lost 4 bases, and 10 bases lay between the germline ends. This CDR3 contains 16 residues. This CDR3 is CASSQERGSGANVLTF. In DNA form, the CDR3 reads TGCGCCAGCAGCCAAGAGAGGGGTTCCGGGGCCAACGTCCTGACTTTC.

This clonotype was picked up a small number of times. This sequence joins TRBV7-3 and TRBJ2-1; 8 bases fit TRBD2. The CDR3 has 16 amino acids. The trim removed 2 bases at V and 3 bases at J, leaving 6 bases unmatched. CDR1 SGHTA and CDR2 FQGTGA come from the germline V gene. In nucleotides, the CDR3 is TGTGCCAGCAGCTTACGAGCGGGGGACCTCTACAATGAGCAGTTCTTC. Its translation is CASSLRAGDLYNEQFF.